The rows below give T cell receptor beta chains drawn from one sample of a study of T cells in Graves' hyperthyroidism and ophthalmopathy. MiXCR was run by TCRdb on the multiplex PCR reads, yielding one entry per CDR3 protein. The sample contains 400,000 to 550,000 distinct CDR3 sequences, around a quarter of which appear only once. Sequenced material: blood. Receptor source: a woman in her 30s with Graves' ophthalmopathy. Both conserved end residues are part of each CDR3. The D gene is left open where the match is weak. Clone size is given for some rows only: seen once, a few or many times, or a class if the clone is expanded.

J gene,V gene,clone size,D gene,CDR3 DNA,CDR3 protein
TRBJ1-3,TRBV15,.,.,TGTGCCACCAGCAGAGCCTCACAGGGCAGCTCTGGAAACACCATATATTTT,CATSRASQGSSGNTIYF
TRBJ2-7,TRBV11-1,many,.,TGTGCCAGCAGCAACAGGGACTCCTATGGCTCCTACGAGCAGTACTTC,CASSNRDSYGSYEQYF
TRBJ2-3,TRBV7-3,.,TRBD1,TGTGCCAGCAGCTTGGGACAGGGGATAGGAGATACGCAGTATTTT,CASSLGQGIGDTQYF
TRBJ1-5,TRBV28,many,TRBD1,TGTGCCAGCAGTTTAGAAAAGGACAGGGGAATTAACGATCAGCCCCAGCATTTT,CASSLEKDRGINDQPQHF
TRBJ1-2,TRBV2,.,TRBD1,TGTGCCAGCTTTTACAGGGGATATGGCTACACCTTC,CASFYRGYGYTF
TRBJ1-1,TRBV11-2,few,.,TGTGCCAGCAGGCACGGCGGGGGGGGCCCGAACACTGAAGCTTTCTTT,CASRHGGGGPNTEAFF
TRBJ2-2,TRBV2,few,TRBD1,TGTGCCAGCAGTGAACCAGGGGGCACGACCGGGGAGCTGTTTTTT,CASSEPGGTTGELFF
TRBJ2-5,TRBV24-1,many,TRBD1,TGTGCCACCAGGGGGACAGGCCAAGAGACCCAGTACTTC,CATRGTGQETQYF
TRBJ1-1,TRBV12-3/TRBV12-4,many,.,TGTGCCAGCAGTTTGTGGCCAGGGAAGGCTGAAGCTTTCTTT,CASSLWPGKAEAFF
TRBJ1-2,TRBV7-9,many,.,TGTGCCAGCAGCTACCCGACGGCCAACTATGGCTACACCTTC,CASSYPTANYGYTF
TRBJ1-3,TRBV9,many,TRBD1,TGTGCCAGCAGCGTAGAGGGACAGGCGCCCGGAAACACCATATATTTT,CASSVEGQAPGNTIYF
TRBJ2-2,TRBV5-1,.,.,TGCGCCAGCAGCTTGGGGCAGGGGAGTGCCACCGGGGAGCTGTTTTTT,CASSLGQGSATGELFF
TRBJ2-5,TRBV5-6,many,.,TGTGCCAGCAGCTTGTTGGCGGGGAGACCACAAGAGACCCAGTACTTC,CASSLLAGRPQETQYF
TRBJ1-1,TRBV2,.,.,TGTGCCAGCAGCGGACAGCGGGCCACTGAAGCTTTCTTT,CASSGQRATEAFF
TRBJ2-7,TRBV12-3/TRBV12-4,many,TRBD1,TGTGCCAGCAGTTCGGGACAGGGCTACGAGCAGTACTTC,CASSSGQGYEQYF
TRBJ1-1,TRBV10-3,few,.,TGTGCCACATCCGAAGGGGGTCAGGGAGTATTCGCTGAAGCTTTCTTT,CATSEGGQGVFAEAFF
TRBJ2-7,TRBV15,many,TRBD2,TGTGCCACCAGCAGAGATCGGGGGGGCGAGCAGTACTTC,CATSRDRGGEQYF
TRBJ2-7,TRBV7-8,many,TRBD1,TGTGCCAGCAGCAGGGGACAGGCTATAGTAACCTACGAGCAGTACTTC,CASSRGQAIVTYEQYF
TRBJ2-7,TRBV6-1,.,.,TGTGCCAGCAGGACGGACGGCGAGCAGTACTTC,CASRTDGEQYF
TRBJ1-3,TRBV6-1,many,.,TGTGCCAGCAGTGAAGCGTGGACAGCCGGGCGCCCTGGAAACACCATATATTTT,CASSEAWTAGRPGNTIYF
TRBJ2-2,TRBV18,many,.,TGTGCCAGCTCACCCTGGTCAGCCGGGGAGCTGTTTTTT,CASSPWSAGELFF
TRBJ2-5,TRBV25-1,many,TRBD1,TGTGCCAGCAGTGCCCAAGGGACAGGGGAAGAGACCCAGTACTTC,CASSAQGTGEETQYF
TRBJ1-1,TRBV29-1,.,.,TGCAGCGCGGGATGGGTTCGCGGCACTGAAGCTTTCTTT,CSAGWVRGTEAFF
TRBJ2-2,TRBV7-2,many,.,TGTGCCAGCAGCCAAAACGAGGGTCCCGGGGAGCTGTTTTTT,CASSQNEGPGELFF
TRBJ2-7,TRBV29-1,many,.,TGCAGCGTTGGAAGGGAGACTCCCTACGAGCAGTACTTC,CSVGRETPYEQYF
TRBJ2-7,TRBV20-1,once,TRBD2,TGCAGTGCTCACCCGGGACTAGCGGGAGGGAGGGACTACGAGCAGTACTTC,CSAHPGLAGGRDYEQYF
TRBJ2-5,TRBV6-1,.,.,TGTGCCAGCAGTGCTTGGGAAGAGACCCAGTACTTC,CASSAWEETQYF
TRBJ1-2,TRBV29-1,.,TRBD1,TGCAGCGCCTCCCCGGGACAGGGGGGCTATGGCTACACCTTC,CSASPGQGGYGYTF
TRBJ2-7,TRBV2,few,TRBD1,TGTGCCAGCGTTCCCGGGACAGGGGCCTACGAGCAGTACTTC,CASVPGTGAYEQYF
TRBJ1-1,TRBV19,many,.,TGTGCCAGTAGTATAGTTCAAGACACTGAAGCTTTCTTT,CASSIVQDTEAFF
TRBJ1-2,TRBV24-1,many,TRBD1,TGTGCCACCAGTGAGCCCGGGACAGAAGGGGGCTATGGCTACACCTTC,CATSEPGTEGGYGYTF
TRBJ2-5,TRBV20-1,.,TRBD2,TGCAGTGCTAGCGGGGGGCAAGAGACCCAGTACTTC,CSASGGQETQYF
TRBJ1-1,TRBV24-1,few,.,TGTGCCACCAGTGATTCTAGGCAGTTGAACACTGAAGCTTTCTTT,CATSDSRQLNTEAFF
TRBJ2-2,TRBV5-1,.,.,TGCGCCAGCAGCTTTGCAGGGGTCACCGGGGAGCTGTTTTTT,CASSFAGVTGELFF
TRBJ2-4,TRBV5-1,many,.,TGCGCCAGCAGCCCCCCGGGGGCGCAGGGGATGAACATTCAGTACTTC,CASSPPGAQGMNIQYF
TRBJ2-7,TRBV27,.,.,TGTGCCAGCAGTTCCGTTATGGACTGGGATTCACCCCACGAGCAGTACTTC,CASSSVMDWDSPHEQYF
TRBJ2-5,TRBV6-1,many,.,TGTGCCAGCACCCTTCTTGAGACCCAGTACTTC,CASTLLETQYF
TRBJ2-2,TRBV20-1,.,.,TGCAGTGTGAACACCGGGGAGCTGTTTTTT,CSVNTGELFF
TRBJ1-2,TRBV28,.,.,TGTGCCAGCAACAGGGTAGATGGCTACACCTTC,CASNRVDGYTF
TRBJ2-7,TRBV29-1,.,.,TGCAGCGTTCGTGGGAGATTTTCCTACGAGCAGTACTTC,CSVRGRFSYEQYF
TRBJ2-1,TRBV7-3,few,TRBD2,TGTGCCAGCAGCTTAGGGCGGGAGGGTTACAATGAGCAGTTCTTC,CASSLGREGYNEQFF
TRBJ2-7,TRBV12-3/TRBV12-4,.,.,TGTGCCAGCAGTCCCCGCTACCACGAGCAGTACTTC,CASSPRYHEQYF
TRBJ1-1,TRBV7-6,many,.,TGTGCCAGCAGCTTAATACCGTGCCGGAACTTCCTGAACACTGAAGCTTTCTTT,CASSLIPCRNFLNTEAFF
TRBJ1-3,TRBV12-3/TRBV12-4,many,.,TGTGCCAGCAGTTTAGGTGGGTGGGGGCGCGCAGGAAACACCATATATTTT,CASSLGGWGRAGNTIYF
TRBJ2-5,TRBV7-9,.,TRBD2,TGTGCCAGCAGCGCCTCCCTAGCGGGAGCAGGAAAGACCCAGTACTTC,CASSASLAGAGKTQYF
TRBJ1-1,TRBV13,.,.,TGTGCCAGCGAGGTGCGGGTTCGAACTGAAGCTTTCTTT,CASEVRVRTEAFF
TRBJ2-2,TRBV12-3/TRBV12-4,few,.,TGTGCCAGCACCATGACAGTCAACACCGGGGAGCTGTTTTTT,CASTMTVNTGELFF
TRBJ1-5,TRBV20-1,many,.,TGCAGTGCTAGAGATCGGGGGGCCCCTAATCAGCCCCAGCATTTT,CSARDRGAPNQPQHF
TRBJ1-2,TRBV12-3/TRBV12-4,few,.,TGTGCCAGCAGTTTGGGTTTAGGAGGGAACTATGGCTACACCTTC,CASSLGLGGNYGYTF
TRBJ2-7,TRBV6-1,.,TRBD1,TGTGCCAGCAGGAATACCGGGACAGGGGCCTACGAGCAGTACTTC,CASRNTGTGAYEQYF
TRBJ2-7,TRBV27,many,.,TGTGCCAGCAGTTTATCGGGTGGAGGGGAATACGAGCAGTACTTC,CASSLSGGGEYEQYF
TRBJ2-7,TRBV11-2,.,.,TGTGCCAGCAGCCCCCCCCGACGACCCTACGAGCAGTACTTC,CASSPPRRPYEQYF
TRBJ1-1,TRBV10-3,many,TRBD1,TGTGCCATCAGTGAACTAAGGGGACAGATCATGAACACTGAAGCTTTCTTT,CAISELRGQIMNTEAFF
TRBJ1-2,TRBV4-1,many,.,TGCGCCAGCAGCCAAGATGAGGACAGCCCCAGCTATGGCTACACCTTC,CASSQDEDSPSYGYTF
TRBJ2-5,TRBV7-9,.,TRBD1,TGTGCCAGCAGCTTTCAGGGACAGGCTCAAGAGACCCAGTACTTC,CASSFQGQAQETQYF